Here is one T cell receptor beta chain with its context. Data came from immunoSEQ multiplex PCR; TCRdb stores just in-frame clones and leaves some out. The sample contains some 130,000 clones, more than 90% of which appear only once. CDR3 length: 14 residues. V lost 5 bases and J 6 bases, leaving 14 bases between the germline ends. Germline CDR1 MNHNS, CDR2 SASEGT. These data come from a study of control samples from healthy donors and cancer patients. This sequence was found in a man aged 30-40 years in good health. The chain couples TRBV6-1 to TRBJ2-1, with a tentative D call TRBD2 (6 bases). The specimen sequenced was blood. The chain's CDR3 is CASSTGLPPNEQFF. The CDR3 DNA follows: TGTGCCAGCAGTACGGGACTCCCACCCAATGAGCAGTTCTTC.